A selection of T cell receptor beta chains follows, all from one sample in a study of cytomegalovirus exposure and HLA in healthy donors. TCRdb's copy holds only in-frame clones and misses some; the assay was immunoSEQ multiplex PCR. The sample consists of 150,000 to 200,000 clones, 75% to 90% of them appearing once. Sequences were obtained from PBMCs. All receptors come from a woman in her forties or fifties in good health and CMV-seropositive. Each CDR3 is given without its conserved first and last residue. The order of the fields is D gene, J gene, V gene, CDR3 protein. A D gene is named only where the DNA matches it firmly.

D gene: TRBD2; J gene: TRBJ2-7; V gene: TRBV4-3; CDR3 protein: ASSQGTSRTDEQY
D gene: NA; J gene: TRBJ1-1; V gene: TRBV6-5; CDR3 protein: ASSYSTNRGTEAF
D gene: TRBD1; J gene: TRBJ1-1; V gene: TRBV2; CDR3 protein: AGQGTTEAF
D gene: NA; J gene: TRBJ2-3; V gene: TRBV5-1; CDR3 protein: ASSLGTTNTDTQY
D gene: NA; J gene: TRBJ1-1; V gene: TRBV4-1; CDR3 protein: ASSRLTGRNTEAF
D gene: TRBD2; J gene: TRBJ2-5; V gene: TRBV2; CDR3 protein: ASGTGLAGGETQY
D gene: TRBD2; J gene: TRBJ2-1; V gene: TRBV10-3; CDR3 protein: AISESLAGGNEQF
D gene: NA; J gene: TRBJ1-1; V gene: TRBV5-4; CDR3 protein: ASSFLVGATTEAF
D gene: TRBD1; J gene: TRBJ1-2; V gene: TRBV6-5; CDR3 protein: ASSSPGQTLYGYT
D gene: TRBD1; J gene: TRBJ1-6; V gene: TRBV27; CDR3 protein: ASSWGQGNSPLH
D gene: NA; J gene: TRBJ2-5; V gene: TRBV5-1; CDR3 protein: ASSSRETQY
D gene: TRBD1; J gene: TRBJ1-2; V gene: TRBV19; CDR3 protein: ASTRRTGPNYGYT
D gene: NA; J gene: TRBJ2-2; V gene: TRBV5-1; CDR3 protein: ASKFNPGGELF
D gene: NA; J gene: TRBJ1-1; V gene: TRBV20-1; CDR3 protein: SATTKAF
D gene: NA; J gene: TRBJ1-1; V gene: TRBV4-3; CDR3 protein: ASSHLSSQGYTEAF
D gene: NA; J gene: TRBJ1-1; V gene: TRBV28; CDR3 protein: ASRPSGVGNTEAF
D gene: TRBD2; J gene: TRBJ2-1; V gene: TRBV7-2; CDR3 protein: ASSPLAGGLANEQF